Presented here are 28 T cell receptor beta chains from one specimen sequenced in a study of cytomegalovirus exposure and HLA in healthy donors. Measured with immunoSEQ multiplex PCR; TCRdb has only the in-frame clones, and not every one. The table has tens of thousands of clones, around 92% seen once. What was sequenced was PBMCs. These receptors all come from a man in his late teens or twenties in good health and CMV-seronegative.

The V call is TRBV7-3, the J call TRBJ1-1; 7 nucleotides align to TRBD1. Unmatched junction bases numbered 6, after V lost 5 bases and J lost 6 bases. The CDR3 has 13 residues. Germline CDR1 and CDR2: SGHTA and FQGTGA. The CDR3 DNA sequence: TGTGCCAGCAGCAGACAGGGTGAGGCTGAAGCTTTCTTT. Protein: CASSRQGEAEAFF.

V usage is TRBV5-6 and J usage is TRBJ2-7, with TRBD1 as a possible D gene (5 bases). The CDR3 loop spans 14 amino acids. The germline gives CDR1 SGHDT, CDR2 YYEEEE. V was cut by 2 bases and J by 2 bases, with 11 bases left in between. The CDR3 loop is CASSLGRAPYEQYF. The CDR3, as DNA: TGTGCCAGCAGCTTAGGCAGGGCCCCCTACGAGCAGTACTTC.

This rearrangement joins TRBV6-5 to TRBJ2-1, with D possibly being TRBD2 (7 bases). From germline, CDR1 is MNHEY and CDR2 SVGAGI. The CDR3 loop spans 16 amino acids. Trimming pared 4 bases from V and 4 bases from J, leaving 17 bases between. As DNA, the CDR3 is TGTGCCAGCAGTTGGGGGAGGGGGGCGAGGTACAATGAGCAGTTCTTC. Translating it yields CASSWGRGARYNEQFF.

The genes are TRBV6-5 and TRBJ1-1, with TRBD1 matching 7 bases. Germline loops: CDR1 MNHEY, CDR2 SVGAGI. The ends lost 4 bases at V and 4 bases at J; junction bases unmatched: 6. This CDR3 contains 14 residues. CDR3 in amino acids: CASSSTGVVTEAFF. The CDR3 DNA is TGTGCCAGCAGTTCCACAGGGGTGGTCACTGAAGCTTTCTTT.

This sequence joins TRBV10-3 and TRBJ1-6; weak D call: TRBD1 (6 bases). The ends were cut back, 2 bases at V and 0 bases at J, with 8 bases in the middle. This CDR3 comprises 16 residues. CDR1 ENHRY and CDR2 SYGVKD come from the germline V gene. The CDR3 loop is CAISERGSSYNSPLHF. CDR3 nucleotide sequence: TGTGCCATCAGTGAGAGGGGGAGCTCCTATAATTCACCCCTCCACTTT.

This chain connects TRBV18 to TRBJ1-2; 11 bases are a match to TRBD1. V was clipped by 5 bases and J by 10 bases; unmatched bases: 9. The CDR3 is 14 residues long. Germline lookup yields CDR1 KGHSH and CDR2 LQKENI. CDR3 amino acids: CASSGQGAQVYYTF. CDR3 nucleotides: TGTGCCAGCTCAGGACAGGGGGCGCAGGTTTACTACACCTTC.

CDR3 amino acids: CASSLRQDYGYTF. The CDR3 bases are TGTGCCAGCAGTCTTAGGCAGGACTATGGCTACACCTTC. The chain uses TRBV11-2 and TRBJ1-2; D unclear. V shed 6 bases and J shed 3 bases, with 11 bases lying between them. Germline-derived CDR1 and CDR2 are SGHAT and FQNNGV. The CDR3 is made up of 13 amino acids.

The chain recombines TRBV6-1 with TRBJ1-2; D gene unclear. Germline CDR1 reads MNHNS; CDR2 reads SASEGT. This CDR3 has 14 residues. Between the trimmed V and J ends, which lost 2 bases and 4 bases, there was a span of 11 bases. DNA for the CDR3: TGTGCCAGCAGTGAATCCTGGGCCGTCTATGGCTACACCTTC. The encoded protein is CASSESWAVYGYTF.

The rearrangement links TRBV4-3 to TRBJ1-5, with 9 bases identical to TRBD1. Germline V gene lookup returns CDR1 LGHNA and CDR2 YSLEER. The ends lost 0 bases at V and 4 bases at J; junction bases unmatched: 4. CDR3 length: 16 amino acids. CDR3: CASSQDGGQGNQPQHF. The CDR3 DNA follows: TGCGCCAGCAGCCAAGATGGTGGACAGGGGAATCAGCCCCAGCATTTT.

V and J are TRBV11-2 and TRBJ2-5; the D gene is possibly TRBD1 (5 bases). V was pared by 0 bases and J by 2 bases, with 10 bases between. The CDR3 loop spans 15 amino acids. Germline V gene data show CDR1 as SGHAT and CDR2 as FQNNGV. As DNA, the CDR3 is TGTGCCAGCAGCTTAGAGATGGCAGGGCAAGAGACCCAGTACTTC. Amino acid sequence: CASSLEMAGQETQYF.

The V call is TRBV9, the J call TRBJ2-2; the match to TRBD1 covers 7 bases. This CDR3 is 16 amino acids long. Germline lookup yields CDR1 SGDLS and CDR2 YYNGEE. V was clipped by 0 bases and J by 5 bases; unmatched bases: 7. In DNA form, the CDR3 reads TGTGCCAGCAGCGTAGACACAGGGGTAGGGACCGGGGAGCTGTTTTTT. It translates to CASSVDTGVGTGELFF.

This clone was seen once. This chain uses TRBV5-1 with TRBJ2-3; 7 positions agree with TRBD1. The CDR3 spans 14 residues. The junction had 7 bases not matched to a gene; V was cut back by 7 bases and J by 2 bases. CDR1 SGHRS and CDR2 YFSETQ come from the germline V gene. CDR3 DNA sequence: TGCGCCAGCGGATACGACAGGGCCACAGATACGCAGTATTTT. As protein: CASGYDRATDTQYF.

The chain uses TRBV28 and TRBJ2-2, with 7 bases that match TRBD2. Trimming removed 2 bases from V and 7 bases from J; junction bases left unmatched: 7. The CDR3 loop spans 15 amino acids. Germline CDR1 MDHEN, CDR2 SYDVKM. The CDR3 DNA is TGTGCCAGCAGTTTAAGTGGGAGGGCCGGCGGGGAGCTGTTTTTT. Encoded protein: CASSLSGRAGGELFF.

The chain uses TRBV5-1 and TRBJ2-2; 9 bases align to TRBD2. J was trimmed by 6 bases and V by 4 bases; bases with no gene match: 16. The CDR3 sequence is 18 residues long. From germline, CDR1 is SGHRS and CDR2 YFSETQ. Written as DNA, the CDR3 is TGCGCCAGCAGCGGAAGCGGGGTAGCGGGAGCTTTCGCCGGGGAGCTGTTTTTT. Residues: CASSGSGVAGAFAGELFF.

The chain recombines TRBV6-5 with TRBJ1-2, with a weak D call TRBD1 (6 bases). CDR1 is MNHEY and CDR2 is SVGAGI in the germline V gene. This CDR3 has 15 amino acids. With 10 bases removed from V and 6 bases from J, the gap between germline ends came to 24 bases. CDR3 loop: CATRGGALIFHGYTF. The CDR3 DNA is TGTGCCACCCGGGGGGGGGCGCTTATATTCCATGGCTACACCTTC.

The chain is built from TRBV14 and TRBJ1-2; tentatively, D is TRBD1 (6 bases). CDR1 is SGHDN and CDR2 is FVKESK in the germline V gene. V shed 4 bases and J shed 4 bases, with 13 bases lying between them. This CDR3 contains 14 residues. This CDR3 reads CASSRTGIPYGYTF. The CDR3, as DNA: TGTGCCAGCAGCCGCACAGGGATTCCCTATGGCTACACCTTC.

The chain carries TRBV6-1 and TRBJ1-4; 10 bases match TRBD1. Germline V gene data show CDR1 as MNHNS and CDR2 as SASEGT. There are 17 residues in the CDR3. The J segment lost 5 bases and the V segment lost 3 bases, leaving 9 bases of the junction unmatched. The CDR3 nucleotides are TGTGCCAGCAGTGACTGGACAGGGGGGGGAATAAATGAAAAACTGTTTTTT. Protein: CASSDWTGGGINEKLFF.

The V and J genes are TRBV7-8 and TRBJ2-5, with 15 bases lining up with TRBD2. Trimming cost V 0 bases and J 1 base; bases outside gene matches: 9. CDR3 length: 20 residues. In germline, CDR1 is SGHVS, CDR2 FQNEAQ. CDR3 sequence: CASSLAYRGLAGGLQETQYF. CDR3 bases: TGTGCCAGCAGCTTAGCGTATCGCGGACTAGCGGGAGGGCTCCAAGAGACCCAGTACTTC.

The chain combines TRBV18 with TRBJ1-3; D call uncertain. The CDR3 sequence is 15 residues long. Germline values: CDR1 KGHSH, CDR2 LQKENI. The V gene lost 0 bases and the J gene lost 2 bases, with 8 bases spanning the gap. Here the CDR3 reads CASSPPGGPGNTIYF. CDR3 nucleotides: TGTGCCAGCTCACCACCGGGAGGGCCTGGAAACACCATATATTTT. Drawing the rest from reference TRBV18 and TRBJ1-3, the complete variable domain is NAGVMQNPRHLVRRRGQEARLRCSPMKGHSHVYWYRQLPEEGLKFMVYLQKENIIDESGMPKERFSAEFPKEGPSILRIQQVVRGDSAAYFCASSPPGGPGNTIYFGEGSWLTVV.

This clone appeared a single time. The rearrangement joins TRBV11-3 to TRBJ2-1, with D possibly matching TRBD1 (5 bases). Trimming shortened V by 2 bases and J by 4 bases, and 12 bases separated the two germline ends. The CDR3 totals 15 residues. CDR1 and CDR2 from the germline V gene are SGHNT and YENEEA. The CDR3 region is CASSLRGQGYNEQFF. In DNA, the CDR3 is TGTGCCAGCAGCTTAAGAGGTCAGGGTTACAATGAGCAGTTCTTC.

This chain links TRBV7-9 with TRBJ2-7, with D perhaps TRBD1 (6 bases). CDR3 size: 11 residues. Per the germline V gene, CDR1 is SEHNR and CDR2 is FQNEAQ (reference sequence). Trimming left V 5 bases short and J 9 bases short, with 11 bases between. CDR3 region: CASSQDRGQYF. In DNA, the CDR3 is TGTGCCAGCAGCCAGGACAGAGGGCAGTACTTC.

The chain combines TRBV6-6 with TRBJ2-5; 7 bases agree with TRBD2. The V gene end was trimmed by 5 bases and the J gene end by 1 base; junction bases not matched to a gene: 7. In germline, CDR1 is MNHNY, CDR2 SVGAGI (reference sequence). The CDR3 is 15 residues long. CDR3 DNA: TGTGCCAGCAGTGTGAAATGGACTAGCCAAGAGACCCAGTACTTC. It encodes CASSVKWTSQETQYF.

Here the CDR3 reads CASSLDRGEYNEQFF. Here the CDR3 DNA reads TGTGCCAGCAGCCTGGACAGGGGAGAATACAATGAGCAGTTCTTC. V and J are TRBV7-2 and TRBJ2-1; 9 bases map to TRBD1. Trimming at V came to 5 bases and at J to 4 bases, leaving 6 bases not matched to a gene. The CDR3 is 15 amino acids. Germline V lookup: CDR1 SGHTA, CDR2 FQGNSA.

The chain has TRBV4-1 and TRBJ2-2; 7 bases are shared with TRBD1. Germline loops: CDR1 MGHRA, CDR2 YSYEKL. The length of the CDR3 is 13 residues. J lost 4 bases, V lost 6 bases, and 2 bases had no gene match. The CDR3 loop is CASRQGSTGELFF. Written as DNA, the CDR3 is TGCGCCAGCAGACAGGGGAGCACCGGGGAGCTGTTTTTT.

The gene calls are TRBV27 and TRBJ1-1, with TRBD1 as a possible D gene (6 bases). Germline lookup yields CDR1 MNHEY and CDR2 SMNVEV (reference sequence). The V end was cut by 6 bases, the J end by 5 bases, with 16 bases between. The length of the CDR3 is 14 residues. The CDR3 bases are TGTGCCAGCAGCCCGCGGGGGGGCTGGACTGAAGCTTTCTTT. Translated, it gives CASSPRGGWTEAFF.

V usage is TRBV27 and J usage is TRBJ2-5; the D gene is possibly TRBD2 (5 bases). This CDR3 comprises 16 residues. Germline values: CDR1 MNHEY, CDR2 SMNVEV (reference sequence). Deletions cut 1 base from V and 2 bases from J, with 14 bases between. The CDR3 reads CASSLFSSNLQETQYF. The CDR3, as DNA: TGTGCCAGCAGTTTATTTTCTAGCAACTTACAAGAGACCCAGTACTTC.

V and J are TRBV19 and TRBJ2-7, with 7 bases lining up with TRBD2. The V gene's germline CDR1 is LNHDA and CDR2 SQIVND (reference sequence). The junction had 13 bases not matched to a gene; V was cut back by 1 base and J by 4 bases. CDR3 length equals 17 residues. CDR3 bases: TGTGCCAGTAGTATAGCAGTTCTAGCGGAGGACCCATACGAGCAGTACTTC. Amino acids: CASSIAVLAEDPYEQYF.

The genes are TRBV5-4 and TRBJ2-1; 10 bases match TRBD1. The CDR3 totals 15 residues. Trimming at V came to 2 bases and at J to 4 bases, leaving 3 bases not matched to a gene. The V gene's germline CDR1 is SGHNT and CDR2 YYREEE (reference sequence). CDR3 bases: TGTGCCAGCAGCTTCCGGACAGGGGGTTACAATGAGCAGTTCTTC. Its protein product is CASSFRTGGYNEQFF.